This T cell receptor (beta chain) was obtained from a study of blood T cells in healthy people across ages. Study results and limitations: Greater diversity and more naive CD4+ cells were seen in long-lived donors than in aged donors.

This clonotype occurred a few times. Its cognate antigen is unknown. In terms of origin and age, donors were healthy Caucasian individuals from Russia aged roughly 6 to 90. Peripheral blood from each donor was collected in a volume of 9.5 to 10 milliliters. Combining a sample-barcoded 5' primer with a J-beta primer mix, a second PCR ran for roughly 7 to 12 cycles. Each sample yielded at least 3 million CDR3-containing paired-end reads. TCRdb re-called the 5' RACE reads through MiXCR, storing one row per CDR3 protein. Of approximately 850,000 distinct CDR3 sequences listed, nearly 60% are singletons. Germline CDR1 SGHTA, CDR2 FQGNSA. The CDR3 covers 15 residues. Trimming took 1 base from V and 13 from J, leaving 20 bases between them.

The sequenced sample consisted of blood. The source of this sequence is a young man in good health. The rearrangement links TRBV7-2 to TRBJ2-4; maybe TRBD2 (5 bases). CDR3 protein: CASSLEAGPLMKQYF. The CDR3 DNA sequence: TGTGCCAGCAGCTTAGAGGCGGGCCCCCTTATGAAGCAGTACTTC.